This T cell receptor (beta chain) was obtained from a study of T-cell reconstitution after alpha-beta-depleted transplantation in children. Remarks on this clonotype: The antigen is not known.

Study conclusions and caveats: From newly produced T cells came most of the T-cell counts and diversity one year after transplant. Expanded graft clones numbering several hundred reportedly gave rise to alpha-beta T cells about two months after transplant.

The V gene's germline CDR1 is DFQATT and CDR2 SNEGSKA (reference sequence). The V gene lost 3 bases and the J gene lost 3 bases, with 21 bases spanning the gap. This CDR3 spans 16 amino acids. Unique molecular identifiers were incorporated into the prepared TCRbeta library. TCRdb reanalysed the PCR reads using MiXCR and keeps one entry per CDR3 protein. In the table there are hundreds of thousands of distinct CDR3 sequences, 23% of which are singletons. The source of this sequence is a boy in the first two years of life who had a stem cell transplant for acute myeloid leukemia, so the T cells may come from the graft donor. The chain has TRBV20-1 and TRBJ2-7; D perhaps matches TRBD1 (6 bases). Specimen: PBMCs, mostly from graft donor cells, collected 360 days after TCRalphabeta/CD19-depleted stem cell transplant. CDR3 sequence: CSARAGTSRPLYEQYF. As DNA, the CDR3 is TGCAGTGCTAGGGCTGGGACAAGCCGTCCACTCTACGAGCAGTACTTC.